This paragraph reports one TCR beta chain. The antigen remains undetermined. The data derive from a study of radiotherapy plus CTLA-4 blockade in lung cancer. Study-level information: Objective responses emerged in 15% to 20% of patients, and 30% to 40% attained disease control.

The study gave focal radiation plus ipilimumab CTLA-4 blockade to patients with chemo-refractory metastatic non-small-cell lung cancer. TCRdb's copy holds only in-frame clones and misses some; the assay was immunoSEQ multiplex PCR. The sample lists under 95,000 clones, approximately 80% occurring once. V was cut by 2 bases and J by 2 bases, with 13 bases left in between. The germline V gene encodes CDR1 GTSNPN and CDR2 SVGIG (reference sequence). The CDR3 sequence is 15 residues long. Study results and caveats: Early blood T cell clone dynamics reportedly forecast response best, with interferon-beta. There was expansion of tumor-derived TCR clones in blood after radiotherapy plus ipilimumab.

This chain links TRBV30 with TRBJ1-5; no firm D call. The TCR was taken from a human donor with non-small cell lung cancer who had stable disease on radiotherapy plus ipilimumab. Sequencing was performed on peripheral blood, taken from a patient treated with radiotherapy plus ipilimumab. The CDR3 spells CAWSLRTGRNQPQHF. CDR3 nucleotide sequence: TGTGCCTGGAGTCTTAGGACGGGTCGCAATCAGCCCCAGCATTTT. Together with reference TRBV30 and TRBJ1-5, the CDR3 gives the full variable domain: SQTIHQWPATLVQPVGSPLSLECTVEGTSNPNLYWYRQAAGRGLQLLFYSVGIGQISSEVPQNLSASRPQDRQFILSSKKLLLSDSGFYLCAWSLRTGRNQPQHFGDGTRLSIL.